These T cell receptor beta chains were read from a single sample in a study of CD8 T cells in ankylosing spondylitis. MiXCR, run by TCRdb on the 5' RACE reads, gives a single entry per CDR3 protein. The sample has around 440,000 distinct CDR3 sequences, 15% to 20% seen once; the top ten hold over 1%. Sequenced: blood, either unsorted or a sorted T cell fraction (not recorded which). The receptors come from a male donor with ankylosing spondylitis. CDR3s include the opening cysteine and the closing phenylalanine or tryptophan. D genes are given only for firm matches. Size values are once, few and many counts, or a class for expanded clones, and some rows have none.

V: TRBV6-1
D: NA
size: NA
J: TRBJ1-6
CDR3: CASRRDSANSPLHF
DNA: TGTGCCAGCAGGCGAGACAGCGCTAATTCACCCCTCCACTTT

V: TRBV7-2
D: TRBD1
size: NA
J: TRBJ1-1
CDR3: CASSPGVRQGRIEAFF
DNA: TGTGCCAGCAGCCCAGGCGTGAGACAGGGTCGCATTGAAGCTTTCTTT

V: TRBV28
D: NA
size: few
J: TRBJ2-7
CDR3: CASSLGRGSGRPSYEQYF
DNA: TGTGCCAGCAGTTTAGGACGGGGAAGCGGGCGCCCATCCTACGAGCAGTACTTC

V: TRBV6-1
D: NA
size: NA
J: TRBJ1-6
CDR3: CASGETSYSPLHF
DNA: TGTGCCAGCGGGGAAACGTCTTATTCACCCCTCCACTTT

V: TRBV6-5
D: TRBD1
size: NA
J: TRBJ1-2
CDR3: CASSYSRTGMDGYTF
DNA: TGTGCCAGCAGTTACTCGAGGACAGGGATGGATGGCTACACCTTC

V: TRBV30
D: NA
size: few
J: TRBJ1-5
CDR3: CAWSVQSNQPQHF
DNA: TGTGCCTGGAGTGTACAGAGCAATCAGCCCCAGCATTTT

V: TRBV18
D: TRBD1
size: many
J: TRBJ2-7
CDR3: CASSPQGVPYEQYF
DNA: TGTGCCAGCTCGCCCCAGGGGGTCCCCTACGAGCAGTACTTC

V: TRBV29-1
D: NA
size: few
J: TRBJ1-3
CDR3: CSVETLNTIYF
DNA: TGCAGCGTTGAGACGCTAAACACCATATATTTT

V: TRBV5-1
D: NA
size: few
J: TRBJ2-1
CDR3: CASSQESSYNEQFF
DNA: TGCGCCAGCAGCCAAGAGAGCTCCTACAATGAGCAGTTCTTC

V: TRBV28
D: NA
size: many
J: TRBJ2-2
CDR3: CASSLSYTGELFF
DNA: TGTGCCAGCAGTTTGTCGTACACCGGGGAGCTGTTTTTT

V: TRBV4-1
D: NA
size: few
J: TRBJ1-2
CDR3: CASSLGTSTNYGYTF
DNA: TGCGCCAGCAGCTTAGGAACATCGACTAACTATGGCTACACCTTC

V: TRBV11-2
D: TRBD1
size: NA
J: TRBJ1-4
CDR3: CASSLRDRGDEKLFF
DNA: TGTGCCAGCAGCTTAAGGGACAGGGGGGATGAAAAACTGTTTTTT

V: TRBV6-5
D: NA
size: many
J: TRBJ1-4
CDR3: CASSYRASTNEKLFF
DNA: TGTGCCAGCAGTTACAGGGCCTCAACTAATGAAAAACTGTTTTTT

V: TRBV12-3/TRBV12-4
D: NA
size: NA
J: TRBJ2-5
CDR3: CASSLPGTQETQYF
DNA: TGTGCCAGCAGTCTGCCCGGGACCCAAGAGACCCAGTACTTC

V: TRBV5-5
D: TRBD2
size: few
J: TRBJ2-3
CDR3: CASSTRGGTDTQYF
DNA: TGTGCCAGCAGCACCCGGGGGGGCACAGATACGCAGTATTTT

V: TRBV5-1
D: NA
size: NA
J: TRBJ2-3
CDR3: CASSLAPGVADTQYF
DNA: TGCGCCAGCAGCTTGGCGCCGGGAGTCGCAGATACGCAGTATTTT

V: TRBV7-2
D: NA
size: few
J: TRBJ2-3
CDR3: CASSHFPTDTQYF
DNA: TGTGCCAGCAGCCATTTCCCCACAGATACGCAGTATTTT

V: TRBV5-6
D: TRBD1
size: NA
J: TRBJ2-1
CDR3: CASSSAGQGGYEQFF
DNA: TGTGCCAGCAGCTCAGCCGGACAGGGTGGGTATGAGCAGTTCTTC

V: TRBV6-5
D: NA
size: few
J: TRBJ2-7
CDR3: CASSSGGHRAYEQYF
DNA: TGTGCCAGCAGTTCCGGGGGACACAGAGCCTACGAGCAGTACTTC